Shown below are 27 T cell receptor beta chains from a single sample sequenced in a study of a mutant IDH1 vaccine in newly diagnosed glioma (dated by TCRdb to the early 2020s). The library was prepared using the immunoSEQ multiplex PCR assay. In TCRdb, the immuneACCESS table is reduced to in-frame sequences with V and J assigned. These tables do not hold every clone; where another copy was compared, an unresolved V gene accounts for under half, and the others remain unexplained. The sample table records 60,000 to 65,000 clones; roughly 76% of these occur just once. The top ten hold about 4.9% of the sample. This specimen's time point label, per the study, means: week 35, safety follow-up. Every vaccine dose consisted of 300 ug of a 20-mer mutant IDH1 peptide in Montanide, administered subcutaneously together with topical imiquimod. Antigens for these TCRs are unknown. The sample consisted of PBMCs, taken from a glioma patient whose treatment included an IDH1 peptide vaccine. These receptors originate from a man aged 40-49 years with glioma.

The CDR3 reads CASSHRDRGSDTEAFF. The DNA for the CDR3 is TGTGCCAGTAGTCACCGGGACAGGGGGTCTGACACTGAAGCTTTCTTT. The gene calls are TRBV19 and TRBJ1-1, with TRBD1 matching 11 bases. The trim removed 5 bases at V and 3 bases at J, leaving 8 bases unmatched. CDR3 length: 16 residues. Germline V CDR1 and CDR2: LNHDA, SQIVND (reference sequence).

The V call is TRBV6-5, the J call TRBJ1-5; weak D call: TRBD1 (5 bases). Trimming shortened V by 6 bases and J by 0 bases, and 9 bases separated the two germline ends. This CDR3 comprises 14 residues. CDR1 MNHEY and CDR2 SVGAGI come from the germline V gene. CDR3 DNA: TGTGCCAGCAGCCGGGACGGTAGCAATCAGCCCCAGCATTTT. It encodes CASSRDGSNQPQHF.

The J gene is TRBJ1-2, the V gene TRBV4-3, with a possible D match to TRBD1 (5 bases). V gave up 2 bases and J gave up 3 bases, with 19 bases separating them. CDR1 and CDR2 from the germline V gene are LGHNA and YSLEER. CDR3 size: 17 residues. The CDR3, as DNA: TGCGCCAGCAGCCAAACCCTATTGGAGGGGCTAGACTATGGCTACACCTTC. It encodes CASSQTLLEGLDYGYTF.

This clone has a single count. V gene TRBV19 combines with J gene TRBJ1-2; a weak D match, TRBD1 (6 bases). The germline V and J ends were trimmed by 6 bases and 1 base, with 9 bases remaining between them. CDR3 length equals 13 residues. The germline gives CDR1 LNHDA, CDR2 SQIVND (reference sequence). Here the CDR3 DNA reads TGTGCCAGTAGGAGGGGGGGTAACTATGGCTACACCTTC. This gives the protein CASRRGGNYGYTF.

The CDR3 is CASSQRGRYEQYF. CDR3 sequence (DNA): TGTGCCAGCAGCCAAAGGGGGCGCTACGAGCAGTACTTC. This chain joins TRBV16 and TRBJ2-7; 7 positions agree with TRBD1. The CDR3 runs 13 residues. Germline CDR1 reads KGHSY; CDR2 reads FQNENV. Trimming at V came to 2 bases and at J to 3 bases, leaving 1 base not matched to a gene.

The rearrangement joins TRBV2 to TRBJ2-5; TRBD1 matches at 7 bases. The germline gives CDR1 SNHLY, CDR2 FYNNEI. V dropped 6 bases and J dropped 11; count of bases not matched to a gene: 15. The CDR3 contains 14 residues. This CDR3 is CASRRTGGPREQYF. CDR3 nucleotides: TGTGCCAGCAGACGGACAGGTGGCCCTAGGGAGCAGTACTTC. Based on the CDR3 plus reference TRBV2 and TRBJ2-5, the full variable domain is EPEVTQTPSHQVTQMGQEVILRCVPISNHLYFYWYRQILGQKVEFLVSFYNNEISEKSEIFDDQFSVERPDGSNFTLKIRSTKLEDSAMYFCASRRTGGPREQYFGPGTRLLVL.

The rearrangement links TRBV4-2 to TRBJ1-2; D gene unclear. Germline V gene sequence: CDR1 LGHNA, CDR2 YNFKEQ. This CDR3 spans 15 amino acids. V lost 0 bases to trimming and J lost 0 bases, with 8 bases between them. CDR3 DNA sequence: TGTGCCAGCAGCCAAGATTGGGGATCTAACTATGGCTACACCTTC. It specifies CASSQDWGSNYGYTF.

The chain employs TRBV19 and TRBJ1-4, with D possibly being TRBD1 (6 bases). The CDR3 has 12 amino acids. CDR1 and CDR2 from the germline V gene are LNHDA and SQIVND (reference sequence). V lost 7 bases and J 11 bases, leaving 14 bases between the germline ends. This CDR3 is CASTILGAKLFF. The DNA of the CDR3 is TGTGCCAGTACCATATTGGGGGCGAAACTGTTTTTT. Looking up the rest from reference TRBV19 and TRBJ1-4 gives the full variable domain: DGGITQSPKYLFRKEGQNVTLSCEQNLNHDAMYWYRQDPGQGLRLIYYSQIVNDFQKGDIAEGYSVSREKKESFPLTVTSAQKNPTAFYLCASTILGAKLFFGSGTQLSVL.

The table lists this clone with a few counts. The gene calls are TRBV9 and TRBJ1-1; D is perhaps TRBD1 (6 bases). With 3 bases removed from V and 1 base from J, the gap between germline ends came to 19 bases. The CDR3 sequence is 17 residues long. Germline CDR1 SGDLS, CDR2 YYNGEE. DNA of the CDR3: TGTGCCAGCAGCGACTTACAGGGCATTGGAGAGAACACTGAAGCTTTCTTT. This codes for CASSDLQGIGENTEAFF.

This chain links TRBV5-3 with TRBJ2-7, with 7 bases lining up with TRBD1. TRBV5-3 is an ORF for which the function is uncertain. Trimming at V came to 3 bases and at J to 4 bases, leaving 10 bases not matched to a gene. CDR3 length: 15 amino acids. This chain's CDR3 is CARSSDGTVRYEQYF. The CDR3 DNA follows: TGTGCCAGAAGCTCGGACGGGACAGTCAGGTACGAGCAGTACTTC.

The genes are TRBV7-9 and TRBJ2-7, with 7 bases identical to TRBD1. V gave up 5 bases and J gave up 5 bases; unmatched junction bases: 9. This CDR3 comprises 14 residues. The V gene's germline CDR1 is SEHNR and CDR2 FQNEAQ (reference sequence). CDR3 sequence: CASSAVTGRNEQYF. In DNA, the CDR3 is TGTGCCAGCAGCGCCGTGACAGGGAGAAACGAGCAGTACTTC.

This clone has just a few counts. The chain combines TRBV27 with TRBJ1-4, with a possible D match to TRBD1 (5 bases). Germline loops: CDR1 MNHEY, CDR2 SMNVEV (reference sequence). V shed 2 bases and J shed 7 bases, with 11 bases lying between them. This CDR3 has 14 amino acids. CDR3 nucleotides: TGTGCCAGCAGTTTAAGGGGAGTAAGTGAAAAACTGTTTTTT. It yields the protein CASSLRGVSEKLFF.

The sample holds a few counts of this clone. V and J are TRBV6-5 and TRBJ1-6; 9 nucleotides agree with TRBD1. J was trimmed by 10 bases and V by 4 bases; bases with no gene match: 2. CDR3 length: 13 amino acids. Germline V gene lookup returns CDR1 MNHEY and CDR2 SVGAGI. The CDR3 region has the DNA TGTGCCAGCAGTTGGGACAGGGAGTCACCCCTCCACTTT. Its protein is CASSWDRESPLHF.

This chain uses TRBV5-4 with TRBJ2-5; no definite D call. The DNA end is more similar to TRBJ2-7, so the J call may be wrong. The CDR3 is made up of 12 amino acids. Per the germline V gene, CDR1 is SGHNT and CDR2 is YYREEE (reference sequence). This chain's CDR3 is CASSSDGYEQYF. CDR3 coding DNA: TGTGCCAGCAGCTCCGACGGCTACGAGCAGTACTTC.

This clone has only one observation. The V and J genes are TRBV10-3 and TRBJ2-2; 8 positions match TRBD2. The CDR3 totals 14 residues. The germline gives CDR1 ENHRY, CDR2 SYGVKD. V was clipped by 6 bases and J by 3 bases; unmatched bases: 3. The CDR3 loop reads CAIRAGVDTGELFF. CDR3 coding DNA: TGTGCCATCAGAGCGGGAGTGGACACCGGGGAGCTGTTTTTT.

J is TRBJ1-5 and V is TRBV7-2, with a weak D call TRBD1 (6 bases). The CDR3 is made up of 15 amino acids. The germline V and J ends were trimmed by 3 bases and 5 bases, with 14 bases remaining between them. CDR1 and CDR2 from the germline V gene are SGHTA and FQGNSA. The CDR3 protein is CASSFGTGLYQPQHF. CDR3 DNA: TGTGCCAGCAGCTTCGGAACAGGGTTATATCAGCCCCAGCATTTT.

The chain carries TRBV11-2 and TRBJ1-1; D perhaps matches TRBD1 (6 bases). The germline V and J ends were trimmed by 4 bases and 0 bases, with 12 bases remaining between them. CDR3 length: 15 residues. The germline CDR1 and CDR2 sequences are SGHAT and FQNNGV. The CDR3 region is CASSSFGQLNTEAFF. The CDR3 region has the DNA TGTGCCAGCAGCTCCTTCGGACAGTTGAACACTGAAGCTTTCTTT.

The V gene is TRBV6-5, the J gene TRBJ2-1; D remains ambiguous. Germline CDR1 MNHEY, CDR2 SVGAGI. The CDR3 totals 16 residues. Trimming left V 2 bases short and J 6 bases short, with 17 bases between. This chain's CDR3 is CASSYNSPKVGNEQFF. CDR3 DNA: TGTGCCAGCAGTTACAATAGTCCAAAAGTAGGCAATGAGCAGTTCTTC.

The rearrangement joins TRBV19 to TRBJ2-1; 7 bases fit TRBD2. Per the germline V gene, CDR1 is LNHDA and CDR2 is SQIVND (reference sequence). V trimming: 9 bases; J trimming: 6 bases; junction bases outside the gene matches: 8. The CDR3 has 13 residues. The CDR3 nucleotides are TGTGCCAGCCAGGACTGGGAGGGCAATGAGCAGTTCTTC. Protein sequence: CASQDWEGNEQFF.

The V gene is TRBV30, the J gene TRBJ2-5; possibly TRBD1 for D (6 bases). CDR3 length: 12 amino acids. CDR1 is GTSNPN and CDR2 is SVGIG in the germline V gene (reference sequence). The V and J ends lost 6 bases and 7 bases respectively, with 15 bases between them. The CDR3: CACEGVSWTQYF. For the CDR3, the DNA is TGTGCCTGTGAGGGGGTCAGCTGGACCCAGTACTTC.

This chain links TRBV10-2 with TRBJ2-5; a weak D match, TRBD2 (5 bases). CDR1 is WSHSY and CDR2 is SAAADI in the germline V gene. V lost 7 bases and J lost 7, with 10 bases in between. CDR3 length: 11 residues. In nucleotides, the CDR3 is TGCGCCAGCACTACCGGAGGGACCCAGTACTTC. This gives the protein CASTTGGTQYF.

The chain has TRBV19 and TRBJ2-2, with D tentatively TRBD1 (6 bases). Trimming removed 5 bases at V and 0 bases at J, with 10 bases between. CDR1 and CDR2 from the germline V gene are LNHDA and SQIVND (reference sequence). CDR3 length equals 15 residues. CDR3 bases: TGTGCCAGTAGTCCCGGGACACCGAACACCGGGGAGCTGTTTTTT. This sequence encodes CASSPGTPNTGELFF.

The chain joins TRBV15 to TRBJ2-1; D not resolved. Germline lookup yields CDR1 LNHNV and CDR2 YYDKDF (reference sequence). V lost 3 bases to trimming and J lost 0 bases, with 3 bases between them. This CDR3 has 13 residues. For the CDR3, the DNA is TGTGCCACCAGCAGGGGCTCCTACAATGAGCAGTTCTTC. Translation: CATSRGSYNEQFF. The whole variable domain, filled in from reference TRBV15 and TRBJ2-1, reads DAMVIQNPRYQVTQFGKPVTLSCSQTLNHNVMYWYQQKSSQAPKLLFHYYDKDFNNEADTPDNFQSRRPNTSFCFLDIRSPGLGDTAMYLCATSRGSYNEQFFGPGTRLTVL.

This sequence joins TRBV7-2 and TRBJ2-7; D remains unclear. Germline values: CDR1 SGHTA, CDR2 FQGNSA. V shed 5 bases and J shed 7 bases, with 15 bases lying between them. This CDR3 region has 13 residues. CDR3 residues: CASSPRFGKEQYF. The CDR3 bases are TGTGCCAGCAGCCCCCGCTTTGGGAAAGAGCAGTACTTC.

The rearrangement links TRBV5-4 to TRBJ2-7, with 10 bases identical to TRBD2. The CDR3 is made up of 13 amino acids. Germline V CDR1 and CDR2: SGHNT, YYREEE (reference sequence). Germline trimming cut 7 bases from V and 5 bases from J; bases unmatched to any gene: 6. This CDR3 reads CASESSGSNEQYF. The CDR3 region has the DNA TGTGCCAGCGAGTCTAGCGGGAGCAACGAGCAGTACTTC.

The V and J genes are TRBV19 and TRBJ2-2; 7 nucleotides align to TRBD1. The CDR3 is 15 residues long. The germline V gene encodes CDR1 LNHDA and CDR2 SQIVND (reference sequence). V dropped 8 bases and J dropped 7; count of bases not matched to a gene: 13. For the CDR3, the DNA is TGTGCCAGTCGGGGACAGATTTGGTTTAGCGGGGAGCTGTTTTTT. Its translation: CASRGQIWFSGELFF. The variable domain in full, with the rest retrieved from reference TRBV19 and TRBJ2-2, is DGGITQSPKYLFRKEGQNVTLSCEQNLNHDAMYWYRQDPGQGLRLIYYSQIVNDFQKGDIAEGYSVSREKKESFPLTVTSAQKNPTAFYLCASRGQIWFSGELFFGEGSRLTVL.

This chain uses TRBV9 with TRBJ2-7, with 7 positions matching TRBD2. Per the germline V gene, CDR1 is SGDLS and CDR2 is YYNGEE. This CDR3 has 14 residues. With 0 bases clipped from V and 4 bases from J, the junction kept 4 bases outside the gene matches. The CDR3: CASSVGSGNYEQYF. The DNA for the CDR3 is TGTGCCAGCAGCGTAGGGAGCGGGAATTACGAGCAGTACTTC.